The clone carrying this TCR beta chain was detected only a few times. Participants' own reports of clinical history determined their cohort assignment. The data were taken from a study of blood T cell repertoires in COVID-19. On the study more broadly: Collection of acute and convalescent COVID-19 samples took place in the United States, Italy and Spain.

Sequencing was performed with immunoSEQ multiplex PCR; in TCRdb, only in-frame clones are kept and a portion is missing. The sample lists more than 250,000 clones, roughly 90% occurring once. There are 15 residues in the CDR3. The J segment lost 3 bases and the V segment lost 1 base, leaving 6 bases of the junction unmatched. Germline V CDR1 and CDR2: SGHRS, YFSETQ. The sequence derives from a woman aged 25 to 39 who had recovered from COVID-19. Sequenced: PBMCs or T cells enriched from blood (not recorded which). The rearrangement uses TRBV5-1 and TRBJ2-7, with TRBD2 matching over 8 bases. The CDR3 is CASSLSSSGGYEQYF. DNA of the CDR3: TGCGCCAGCAGCTTGAGTTCGAGCGGGGGCTACGAGCAGTACTTC.